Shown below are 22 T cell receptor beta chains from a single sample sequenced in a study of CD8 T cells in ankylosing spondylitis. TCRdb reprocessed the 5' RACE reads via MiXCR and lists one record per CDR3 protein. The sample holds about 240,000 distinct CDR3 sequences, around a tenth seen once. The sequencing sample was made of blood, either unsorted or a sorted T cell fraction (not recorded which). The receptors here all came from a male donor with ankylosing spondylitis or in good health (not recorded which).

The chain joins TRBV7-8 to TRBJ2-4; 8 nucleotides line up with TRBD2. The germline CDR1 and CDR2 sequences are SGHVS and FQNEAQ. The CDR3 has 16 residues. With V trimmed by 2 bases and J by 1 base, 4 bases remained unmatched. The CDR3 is CASSLLRGGAKNIQYF. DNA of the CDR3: TGTGCCAGCAGCTTATTGCGCGGGGGGGCCAAAAACATTCAGTACTTC.

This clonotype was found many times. CDR3 region: CASSPDGTEAFF. In nucleotides, the CDR3 is TGTGCCAGCAGCCCGGATGGGACTGAAGCTTTCTTT. This sequence joins TRBV12-3 or TRBV12-4 and TRBJ1-1; D unclear. The CDR3 consists of 12 residues. Trimming shortened V by 6 bases and J by 5 bases, and 10 bases separated the two germline ends.

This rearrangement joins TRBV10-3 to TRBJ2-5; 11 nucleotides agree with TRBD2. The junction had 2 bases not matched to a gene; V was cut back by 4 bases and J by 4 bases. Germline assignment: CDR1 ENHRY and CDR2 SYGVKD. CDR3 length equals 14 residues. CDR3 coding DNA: TGTGCCATCAGTGCAGGACTAGCGGGAGAGACCCAGTACTTC. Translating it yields CAISAGLAGETQYF.

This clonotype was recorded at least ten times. Written as DNA, the CDR3 is TGTGCCAGCAGCCCCGGAGGGACCGGGGAGCTGTTTTTT. Amino acid sequence: CASSPGGTGELFF. J is TRBJ2-2 and V is TRBV9; D is perhaps TRBD2 (6 bases). V was shortened by 4 bases and J by 5 bases, with 9 bases between the two germline ends. Per germline, CDR1 SGDLS and CDR2 YYNGEE. The CDR3 extends over 13 amino acids.

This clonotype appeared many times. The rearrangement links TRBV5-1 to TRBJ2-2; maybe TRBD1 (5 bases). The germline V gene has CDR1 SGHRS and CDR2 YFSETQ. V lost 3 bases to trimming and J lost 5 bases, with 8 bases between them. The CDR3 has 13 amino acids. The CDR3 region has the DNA TGCGCCAGCAGCTCCCAGGGAACCGGGGAGCTGTTTTTT. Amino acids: CASSSQGTGELFF.

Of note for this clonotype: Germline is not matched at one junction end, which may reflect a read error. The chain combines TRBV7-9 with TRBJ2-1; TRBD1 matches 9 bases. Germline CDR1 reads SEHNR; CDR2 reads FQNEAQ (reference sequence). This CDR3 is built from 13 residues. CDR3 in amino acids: CASSFGSGQGTLF. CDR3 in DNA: TGTGCCAGCAGCTTTGGGTCCGGACAGGGGACCCTCTTC.

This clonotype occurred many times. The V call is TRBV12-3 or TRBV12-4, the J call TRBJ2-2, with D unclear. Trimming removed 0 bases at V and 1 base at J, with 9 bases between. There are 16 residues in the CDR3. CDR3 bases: TGTGCCAGCAGTTTAGCGCGGTCTGTGAACACCGGGGAGCTGTTTTTT. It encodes CASSLARSVNTGELFF.

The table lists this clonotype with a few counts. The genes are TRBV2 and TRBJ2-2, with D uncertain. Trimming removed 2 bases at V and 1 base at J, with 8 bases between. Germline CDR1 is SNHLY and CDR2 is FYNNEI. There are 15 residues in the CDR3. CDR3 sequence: CASSENPMNTGELFF. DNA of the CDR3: TGTGCCAGCAGTGAAAACCCAATGAACACCGGGGAGCTGTTTTTT.

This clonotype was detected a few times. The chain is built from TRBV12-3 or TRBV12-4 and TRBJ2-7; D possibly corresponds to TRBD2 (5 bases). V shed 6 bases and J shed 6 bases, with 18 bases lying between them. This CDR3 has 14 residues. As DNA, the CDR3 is TGTGCCAGCAGCATGTCCGGGATGGTTGGCGAGCAGTACTTC. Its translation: CASSMSGMVGEQYF.

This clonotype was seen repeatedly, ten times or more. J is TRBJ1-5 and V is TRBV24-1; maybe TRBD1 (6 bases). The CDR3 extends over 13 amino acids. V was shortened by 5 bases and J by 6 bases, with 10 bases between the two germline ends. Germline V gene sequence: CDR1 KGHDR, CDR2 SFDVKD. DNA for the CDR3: TGTGCCACCAGTGCGGGAGGGGGTCAGCCCCAGCATTTT. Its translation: CATSAGGGQPQHF.

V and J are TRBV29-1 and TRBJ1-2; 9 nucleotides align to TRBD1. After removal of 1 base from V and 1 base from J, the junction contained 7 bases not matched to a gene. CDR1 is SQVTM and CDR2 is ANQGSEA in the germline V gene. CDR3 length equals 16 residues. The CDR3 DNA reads TGCAGCGTTGAAGGGGGGGGACAGGGAAGTAACTATGGCTACACCTTC. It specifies CSVEGGGQGSNYGYTF.

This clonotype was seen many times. CDR3 region: CASREGVGTVSNQPQHF. CDR3 coding DNA: TGTGCCAGCAGAGAGGGGGTAGGGACAGTTAGCAATCAGCCCCAGCATTTT. This chain connects TRBV6-1 to TRBJ1-5; TRBD1 agrees at 7 bases. Per the germline V gene, CDR1 is MNHNS and CDR2 is SASEGT. J was trimmed by 0 bases and V by 6 bases; bases with no gene match: 11. The CDR3 covers 17 residues.

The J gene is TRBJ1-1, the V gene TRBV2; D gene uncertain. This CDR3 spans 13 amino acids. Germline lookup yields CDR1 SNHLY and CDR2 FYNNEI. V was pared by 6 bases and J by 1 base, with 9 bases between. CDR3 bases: TGTGCCAGCAGGAAACAGAGGAACACTGAAGCTTTCTTT. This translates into CASRKQRNTEAFF. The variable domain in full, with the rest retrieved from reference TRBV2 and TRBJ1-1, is EPEVTQTPSHQVTQMGQEVILRCVPISNHLYFYWYRQILGQKVEFLVSFYNNEISEKSEIFDDQFSVERPDGSNFTLKIRSTKLEDSAMYFCASRKQRNTEAFFGQGTRLTVV.

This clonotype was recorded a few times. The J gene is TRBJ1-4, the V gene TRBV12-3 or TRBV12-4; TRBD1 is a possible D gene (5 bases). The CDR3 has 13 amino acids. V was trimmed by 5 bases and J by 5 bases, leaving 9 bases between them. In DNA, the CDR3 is TGTGCCAGCAGTCGGGACGTAAATGAAAAACTGTTTTTT. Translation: CASSRDVNEKLFF.

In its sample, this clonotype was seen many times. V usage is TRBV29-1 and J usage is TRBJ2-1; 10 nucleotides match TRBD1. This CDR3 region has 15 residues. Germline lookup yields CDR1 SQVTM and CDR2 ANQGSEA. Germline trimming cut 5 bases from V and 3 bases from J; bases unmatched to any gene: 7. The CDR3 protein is CSVLHRDRGYNEQFF. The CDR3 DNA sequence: TGCAGCGTTTTACACCGGGACAGGGGCTACAATGAGCAGTTCTTC.

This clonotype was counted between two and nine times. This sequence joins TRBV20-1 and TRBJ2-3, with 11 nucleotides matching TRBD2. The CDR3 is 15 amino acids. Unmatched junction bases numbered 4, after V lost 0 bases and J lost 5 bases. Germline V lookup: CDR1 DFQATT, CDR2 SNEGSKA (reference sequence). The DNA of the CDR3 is TGCAGTGCTAGAGATAGCGGGGGGGCCAGAGATACGCAGTATTTT. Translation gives CSARDSGGARDTQYF.

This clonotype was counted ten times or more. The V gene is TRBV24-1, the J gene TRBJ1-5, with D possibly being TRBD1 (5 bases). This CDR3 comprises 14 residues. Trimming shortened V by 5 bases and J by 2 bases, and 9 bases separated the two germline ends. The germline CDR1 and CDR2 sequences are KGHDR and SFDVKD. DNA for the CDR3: TGTGCCACCAGTGGGGGGTATCGCAATCAGCCCCAGCATTTT. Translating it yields CATSGGYRNQPQHF.

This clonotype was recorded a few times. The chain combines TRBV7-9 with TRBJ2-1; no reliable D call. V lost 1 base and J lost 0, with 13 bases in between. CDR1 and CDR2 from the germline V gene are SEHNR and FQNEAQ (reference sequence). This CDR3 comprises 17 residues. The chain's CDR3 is CASSLVYGESSYNEQFF. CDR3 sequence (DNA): TGTGCCAGCAGCTTAGTTTATGGGGAAAGCTCCTACAATGAGCAGTTCTTC.

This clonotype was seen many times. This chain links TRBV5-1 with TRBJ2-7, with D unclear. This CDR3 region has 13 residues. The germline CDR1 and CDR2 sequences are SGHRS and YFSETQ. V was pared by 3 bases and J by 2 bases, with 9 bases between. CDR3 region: CASSWRPTYEQYF. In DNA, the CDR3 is TGCGCCAGCAGCTGGCGACCTACCTACGAGCAGTACTTC.

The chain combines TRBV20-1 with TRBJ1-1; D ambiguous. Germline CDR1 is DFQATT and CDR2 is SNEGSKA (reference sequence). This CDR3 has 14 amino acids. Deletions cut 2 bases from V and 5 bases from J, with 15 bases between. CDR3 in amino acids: CSARSRSGRTEAFF. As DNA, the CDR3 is TGCAGTGCTAGATCCAGGTCCGGGAGAACTGAAGCTTTCTTT.

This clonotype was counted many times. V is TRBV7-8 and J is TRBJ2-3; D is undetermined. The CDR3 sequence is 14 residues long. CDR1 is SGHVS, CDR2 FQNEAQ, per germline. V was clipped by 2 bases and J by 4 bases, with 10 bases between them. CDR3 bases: TGTGCCAGCAGCTTAACAGCCGTATCAGATACGCAGTATTTT. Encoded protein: CASSLTAVSDTQYF.

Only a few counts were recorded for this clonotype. CDR3 amino acids: CASSLTGGRDIQYF. CDR3 nucleotides: TGCGCCAGCAGCCTGACAGGAGGAAGGGACATTCAGTACTTC. The chain is built from TRBV5-1 and TRBJ2-4, with D possibly TRBD1 on 6 matching bases. V lost 4 bases and J lost 8, with 16 bases in between. The V gene's germline CDR1 is SGHRS and CDR2 YFSETQ. The length of the CDR3 is 14 residues. Full variable domain (outside the CDR3, taken from reference TRBV5-1 and TRBJ2-4): KAGVTQTPRYLIKTRGQQVTLSCSPISGHRSVSWYQQTPGQGLQFLFEYFSETQRNKGNFPGRFSGRQFSNSRSEMNVSTLELGDSALYLCASSLTGGRDIQYFGAGTRLSVL.